These 24 T cell receptor beta chains share one sample of origin, sequenced in a study of blood T cell repertoires in COVID-19. Using immunoSEQ multiplex PCR, the repertoire was profiled, and TCRdb retains in-frame clones only, with some absent. The table lists roughly 500,000 clones, 70% to 90% of them singletons. What was sequenced was peripheral blood. These receptors all stem from a human donor in a cohort sampled during active COVID-19.

The V gene is TRBV7-9, the J gene TRBJ1-3, with D possibly being TRBD1 (5 bases). CDR1 and CDR2 from the germline V gene are SEHNR and FQNEAQ (reference sequence). Trimming took 5 bases from V and 11 from J, leaving 10 bases between them. CDR3 length: 11 amino acids. The CDR3 sequence: CASSGGLAIYF. The CDR3 DNA follows: TGTGCCAGCAGCGGGGGGTTGGCCATATATTTT.

The chain uses TRBV30 and TRBJ1-2; no clear D. Germline V gene lookup returns CDR1 GTSNPN and CDR2 SVGIG (reference sequence). Trimming removed 3 bases from V and 4 bases from J, with 12 bases in between. This CDR3 comprises 13 residues. The CDR3 DNA reads TGTGCCTGGAGGGGTGGGCCGAGCTATGGCTACACCTTC. Translation gives CAWRGGPSYGYTF.

V is TRBV13 and J is TRBJ1-4; TRBD1 matches 7 bases. Trimming at V came to 0 bases and at J to 7 bases, leaving 2 bases not matched to a gene. The germline gives CDR1 PRHDT, CDR2 FYEKMQ (reference sequence). This CDR3 is 14 amino acids long. For the CDR3, the DNA is TGTGCCAGCAGCTTAGGACAGGGGATTGAAAAACTGTTTTTT. This codes for CASSLGQGIEKLFF.

The V call is TRBV28, the J call TRBJ2-2; D is ambiguous. Trimming left V 5 bases short and J 0 bases short, with 7 bases between. The CDR3 runs to 14 residues. CDR1 and CDR2 (germline): MDHEN, SYDVKM. The CDR3 DNA is TGTGCCAGCAGTCTTACAACGAACACCGGGGAGCTGTTTTTT. Translated, it gives CASSLTTNTGELFF.

This clone was seen once. The DNA of the CDR3 is TGTGCCAGCTCACCCCAAACGGGGTCTGAAGCTTTCTTT. Amino acid sequence: CASSPQTGSEAFF. The V call is TRBV18, the J call TRBJ1-1, with D unclear. The CDR3 spans 13 residues. V was trimmed by 3 bases and J by 6 bases, leaving 11 bases between them. Germline-derived CDR1 and CDR2 are KGHSH and LQKENI.

Only a few counts were recorded for this clone. V usage is TRBV10-1 and J usage is TRBJ2-1; the match to TRBD1 covers 10 bases. The V and J ends lost 10 bases and 5 bases, in that order; junction bases with no gene match: 11. Germline loops: CDR1 WNHNN, CDR2 SYGVQD (reference sequence). The CDR3 is 15 amino acids. The CDR3 DNA reads TGCGCCATCCCACCCGGGACAGGGGTCCACAATGAGCAGTTCTTC. Amino acids: CAIPPGTGVHNEQFF.

V and J are TRBV29-1 and TRBJ2-5; 8 bases map to TRBD1. Unmatched junction bases numbered 7, after V lost 4 bases and J lost 3 bases. The CDR3 consists of 14 residues. The germline V gene encodes CDR1 SQVTM and CDR2 ANQGSEA. CDR3 in DNA: TGCAGCGTTGGCCTTGGACAGGGAAAAGAGACCCAGTACTTC. It encodes CSVGLGQGKETQYF.

The chain is built from TRBV6-5 and TRBJ2-1, with 9 bases lining up with TRBD1. The V and J ends lost 7 bases and 6 bases, in that order; junction bases with no gene match: 1. The CDR3 is made up of 12 amino acids. Germline V CDR1 and CDR2: MNHEY, SVGAGI. DNA for the CDR3: TGTGCCAGCAAGGACAGGGGCAATGAGCAGTTCTTC. Translated: CASKDRGNEQFF.

The chain carries TRBV18 and TRBJ1-2, with 7 bases aligning to TRBD1. The CDR3 runs to 18 residues. V shed 3 bases, J shed 4 bases, and the junction held 17 bases outside the gene matches. Germline-derived CDR1 and CDR2 are KGHSH and LQKENI. CDR3: CASSPIGLTGATSYGYTF. CDR3 DNA: TGTGCCAGCTCACCCATAGGACTTACAGGGGCAACCTCCTATGGCTACACCTTC.

This sequence joins TRBV19 and TRBJ1-2; D is possibly TRBD1 (5 bases). The germline gives CDR1 LNHDA, CDR2 SQIVND (reference sequence). The CDR3 consists of 13 residues. The V gene lost 5 bases and the J gene lost 8 bases, with 15 bases spanning the gap. The CDR3 DNA is TGTGCCAGTAGTGAAAGAGGGGACTGGGGCTACACCTTC. As protein: CASSERGDWGYTF.

V is TRBV6-6 and J is TRBJ1-1; D perhaps matches TRBD1 (5 bases). The CDR3 consists of 12 residues. Trimming stripped 5 bases from V and 5 bases from J, with 9 bases between. Germline assignment: CDR1 MNHNY and CDR2 SVGAGI (reference sequence). The CDR3 nucleotides read TGTGCCAGCAGTCACGGGGGGACTGAAGCTTTCTTT. This encodes CASSHGGTEAFF.

The chain links TRBV6-2 or TRBV6-3 to TRBJ2-5, with TRBD2 matching over 11 bases. The germline CDR1 and CDR2 sequences are MNHEY and SVGEGT. This CDR3 comprises 14 residues. With V trimmed by 2 bases and J by 7 bases, 3 bases remained unmatched. CDR3 loop: CASSYGLAGGTQYF. CDR3 nucleotides: TGTGCCAGCAGTTACGGCCTAGCGGGAGGGACCCAGTACTTC.

V gene TRBV6-5 combines with J gene TRBJ2-1, with D tentatively TRBD2 (6 bases). Trimming took off 0 bases at V and 7 bases at J, with 16 bases between the two ends. Germline lookup yields CDR1 MNHEY and CDR2 SVGAGI. The CDR3 is 16 residues long. CDR3 DNA: TGTGCCAGCAGTTACTCAACGGGGGTGGGGAGGAATGAGCAGTTCTTC. Its protein is CASSYSTGVGRNEQFF.

This rearrangement joins TRBV6-4 to TRBJ2-3; 8 bases agree with TRBD2. The CDR3 spans 14 residues. Trimming at V came to 8 bases and at J to 0 bases, leaving 4 bases not matched to a gene. The V gene's germline CDR1 is MRHNA and CDR2 SNTAGT. In DNA, the CDR3 is TGTGCCAGCGCTAGCGGGCCTAGCACAGATACGCAGTATTTT. This translates into CASASGPSTDTQYF.

The rearrangement links TRBV5-4 to TRBJ1-2; tentatively, D is TRBD1 (5 bases). CDR1 SGHNT and CDR2 YYREEE come from the germline V gene (reference sequence). V was shortened by 2 bases and J by 0 bases, with 11 bases between the two germline ends. The CDR3 consists of 15 residues. The chain's CDR3 is CASSFPGGANYGYTF. The CDR3 region has the DNA TGTGCCAGCAGCTTCCCCGGGGGAGCTAACTATGGCTACACCTTC. Supplemented by reference TRBV5-4 and TRBJ1-2, the full variable domain reads ETGVTQSPTHLIKTRGQQVTLRCSSQSGHNTVSWYQQALGQGPQFIFQYYREEENGRGNFPPRFSGLQFPNYSSELNVNALELDDSALYLCASSFPGGANYGYTFGSGTRLTVV.

This clone was counted once. This rearrangement joins TRBV9 to TRBJ1-2; 7 bases are shared with TRBD1. Trimming removed 4 bases from V and 9 bases from J; junction bases left unmatched: 15. CDR3 length equals 15 residues. CDR1 and CDR2 (germline): SGDLS, YYNGEE. The CDR3 DNA is TGTGCCAGCAGCCCCCTAGGAGGGGGCCGAATCCGCTACACCTTC. Translating gives CASSPLGGGRIRYTF.

V gene TRBV7-3 combines with J gene TRBJ2-2; the D gene is possibly TRBD1 (6 bases). Germline CDR1 reads SGHTA; CDR2 reads FQGTGA. CDR3 length: 17 residues. Deletions cut 1 base from V and 1 base from J, with 13 bases between. In DNA form, the CDR3 reads TGTGCCAGCAGCTTAAGTGGGGGACAACTGAACACCGGGGAGCTGTTTTTT. Its translation is CASSLSGGQLNTGELFF.

The rearrangement links TRBV6-6 to TRBJ2-1, with 8 bases lining up with TRBD2. The CDR3 is 16 residues long. V dropped 6 bases and J dropped 7; count of bases not matched to a gene: 14. CDR1 is MNHNY, CDR2 SVGAGI, per germline (reference sequence). CDR3 protein: CASRPLGLGGGNEQFF. Written as DNA, the CDR3 is TGTGCCAGCAGACCCTTGGGACTAGGGGGAGGTAATGAGCAGTTCTTC.

This clone was seen only a few times. This chain links TRBV9 with TRBJ2-7; 10 bases map to TRBD1. Germline values: CDR1 SGDLS, CDR2 YYNGEE. Trimming removed 3 bases from V and 7 bases from J; junction bases left unmatched: 7. This CDR3 has 14 amino acids. The CDR3 protein is CASSAGTGVGEQYF. The CDR3 DNA follows: TGTGCCAGCAGCGCCGGGACAGGGGTCGGGGAGCAGTACTTC. The variable domain in full, with the rest retrieved from reference TRBV9 and TRBJ2-7, is DSGVTQTPKHLITATGQRVTLRCSPRSGDLSVYWYQQSLDQGLQFLIQYYNGEERAKGNILERFSAQQFPDLHSELNLSSLELGDSALYFCASSAGTGVGEQYFGPGTRLTVT.

The chain combines TRBV7-8 with TRBJ2-5, with 7 bases identical to TRBD2. The CDR3 has 12 residues. Looked up from germline, CDR1 is SGHVS and CDR2 is FQNEAQ. The V and J ends lost 5 bases and 10 bases, in that order; junction bases with no gene match: 7. CDR3 residues: CASSPVGGDQYF. In DNA form, the CDR3 reads TGTGCCAGCAGCCCGGTGGGGGGGGACCAGTACTTC.

The rearrangement joins TRBV28 to TRBJ1-5; 10 positions agree with TRBD1. V was clipped by 4 bases and J by 0 bases; unmatched bases: 3. From germline, CDR1 is MDHEN and CDR2 SYDVKM. The CDR3 has 16 residues. The CDR3 region is CASSSRDRGSNQPQHF. For the CDR3, the DNA is TGTGCCAGCAGTTCCCGGGACAGGGGTAGCAATCAGCCCCAGCATTTT.

The chain combines TRBV19 with TRBJ2-2, with 7 bases identical to TRBD1. Germline V gives CDR1 LNHDA, CDR2 SQIVND (reference sequence). This CDR3 is built from 16 residues. V lost 4 bases, J lost 4 bases, and 9 bases stayed unmatched. Here the CDR3 reads CASSKQPGQSTGELFF. The CDR3 region has the DNA TGTGCCAGTAGTAAGCAACCGGGACAGAGCACCGGGGAGCTGTTTTTT.

This clone was seen a few times. V usage is TRBV28 and J usage is TRBJ2-5, with 9 bases identical to TRBD1. The CDR3 loop spans 16 amino acids. V was clipped by 7 bases and J by 3 bases; unmatched bases: 12. Germline values: CDR1 MDHEN, CDR2 SYDVKM. CDR3 protein: CASTLDRGLSKETQYF. In nucleotides, the CDR3 is TGTGCCAGCACCCTGGACAGGGGCCTTTCGAAAGAGACCCAGTACTTC.

The count of this clone is one. V gene TRBV23-1 combines with J gene TRBJ2-1; TRBD2 is a possible D gene (6 bases). TRBV23-1 is treated as an ORF (open reading frame) with a function not yet certain. The CDR3 consists of 16 residues. Trimming shortened V by 8 bases and J by 2 bases, and 19 bases separated the two germline ends. The CDR3 here is CASSPGSIMAYNEQFF. The DNA for the CDR3 is TGCGCCAGCTCCCCCGGGAGTATCATGGCCTACAATGAGCAGTTCTTC.